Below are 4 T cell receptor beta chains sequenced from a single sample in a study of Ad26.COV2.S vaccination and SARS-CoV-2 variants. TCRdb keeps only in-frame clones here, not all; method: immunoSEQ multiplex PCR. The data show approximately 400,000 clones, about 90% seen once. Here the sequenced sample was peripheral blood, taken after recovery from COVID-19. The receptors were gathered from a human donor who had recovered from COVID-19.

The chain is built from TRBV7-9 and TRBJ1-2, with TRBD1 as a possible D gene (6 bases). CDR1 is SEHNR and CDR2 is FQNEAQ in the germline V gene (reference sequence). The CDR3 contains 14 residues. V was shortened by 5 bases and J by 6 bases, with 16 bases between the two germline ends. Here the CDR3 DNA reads TGTGCCAGCAGCCAAGGCCAGGGGCTGCATGGCTACACCTTC. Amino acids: CASSQGQGLHGYTF.

CDR3 protein: CASSRDSNQPQHF. DNA for the CDR3: TGTGCCAGCAGCCGGGATAGCAATCAGCCCCAGCATTTT. J is TRBJ1-5 and V is TRBV7-2; D unresolved. Germline values: CDR1 SGHTA, CDR2 FQGNSA. This CDR3 comprises 13 residues. The germline V and J ends were trimmed by 5 bases and 0 bases, with 5 bases remaining between them.

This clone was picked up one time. The CDR3 loop reads CASSEVGRGAYNEQFF. In DNA, the CDR3 is TGTGCCAGCAGTGAAGTAGGACGGGGAGCCTACAATGAGCAGTTCTTC. This chain connects TRBV2 to TRBJ2-1; the D gene is possibly TRBD2 (5 bases). V was cut by 1 base and J by 2 bases, with 12 bases left in between. CDR3 size: 16 residues. Germline CDR1 SNHLY, CDR2 FYNNEI.

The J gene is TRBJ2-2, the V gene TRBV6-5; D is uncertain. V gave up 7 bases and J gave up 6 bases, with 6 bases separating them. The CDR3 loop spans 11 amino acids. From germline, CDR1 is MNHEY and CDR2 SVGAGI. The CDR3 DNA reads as TGTGCCAGCACTCGACCCGGGGAGCTGTTTTTT. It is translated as CASTRPGELFF.